The 24 T cell receptor beta chains reported below all come from one sample, sequenced in a study of cytomegalovirus exposure and HLA in healthy donors. Primers: 60 Vbeta forward and 13 Jbeta reverse. Profiling relied on immunoSEQ multiplex PCR, and the TCRdb table lists in-frame clones only, not all of them. The table includes around 200,000 clones, 65% to 85% detected once. Sequenced material: PBMCs. These receptors all stem from a woman aged 18-29 years in good health and CMV-seronegative.

The chain links TRBV6-5 to TRBJ2-7; maybe TRBD2 (6 bases). Trimming pared 5 bases from V and 1 base from J, leaving 6 bases between. Germline CDR1 and CDR2: MNHEY and SVGAGI. This CDR3 is 12 amino acids long. The CDR3 protein is CASSRGSYEQYF. CDR3 sequence (DNA): TGTGCCAGCAGTCGGGGGTCCTACGAGCAGTACTTC.

This rearrangement joins TRBV2 to TRBJ1-6; no definite D call. The CDR3 has 14 amino acids. Germline V gene sequence: CDR1 SNHLY, CDR2 FYNNEI. V was pared by 4 bases and J by 8 bases, with 12 bases between. The CDR3 coding sequence is TGTGCCAGCAGTGCCTCCGCCGGGTATTCACCCCTCCACTTT. It yields the protein CASSASAGYSPLHF.

The rearrangement joins TRBV7-2 to TRBJ2-5; TRBD2 might be the D (5 bases). V was shortened by 4 bases and J by 4 bases, with 13 bases between the two germline ends. There are 14 residues in the CDR3. The V gene's germline CDR1 is SGHTA and CDR2 FQGNSA. For the CDR3, the DNA is TGTGCCAGCAGCTCGGACTGGCTCCGAGAGACCCAGTACTTC. Protein product: CASSSDWLRETQYF. Full variable domain (remainder filled in from reference TRBV7-2 and TRBJ2-5): GAGVSQSPSNKVTEKGKDVELRCDPISGHTALYWYRQSLGQGLEFLIYFQGNSAPDKSGLPSDRFSAERTGGSVSTLTIQRTQQEDSAVYLCASSSDWLRETQYFGPGTRLLVL.

This chain uses TRBV5-8 with TRBJ1-1; possibly TRBD1 for D (6 bases). Germline CDR1 and CDR2: SGHTS and YDEGEE. This CDR3 has 14 amino acids. V lost 4 bases and J 0 bases, leaving 10 bases between the germline ends. The CDR3 loop reads CASSPDSLNTEAFF. DNA for the CDR3: TGTGCCAGCAGCCCGGACAGCCTGAACACTGAAGCTTTCTTT. The entire variable domain, with the rest obtained from reference TRBV5-8 and TRBJ1-1, is as follows: EAGVTQSPTHLIKTRGQQATLRCSPISGHTSVYWYQQALGLGLQFLLWYDEGEERNRGNFPPRFSGRQFPNYSSELNVNALELEDSALYLCASSPDSLNTEAFFGQGTRLTVV.

The gene calls are TRBV28 and TRBJ2-2; TRBD2 matches at 9 bases. The CDR3 runs to 24 residues. In germline, CDR1 is MDHEN, CDR2 SYDVKM. Trimming cost V 2 bases and J 0 bases; bases outside gene matches: 25. CDR3 amino acids: CASSLPLHEREDSRSLANTGELFF. The CDR3 region has the DNA TGTGCCAGCAGTTTACCCTTGCACGAGCGGGAGGATAGCCGTTCCCTCGCGAACACCGGGGAGCTGTTTTTT.

The V gene is TRBV7-2, the J gene TRBJ2-6; weak D call: TRBD2 (6 bases). The CDR3 has 18 residues. Germline loops: CDR1 SGHTA, CDR2 FQGNSA. Trimming shortened V by 5 bases and J by 0 bases, and 17 bases separated the two germline ends. The CDR3 region has the DNA TGTGCCAGCAGCACGCGGGACTCACCATACTCTGGGGCCAACGTCCTGACTTTC. Protein product: CASSTRDSPYSGANVLTF.

This clone was counted only a few times. The chain carries TRBV5-1 and TRBJ2-3; no reliable D call. V was shortened by 2 bases and J by 0 bases, with 13 bases between the two germline ends. CDR3 length: 16 residues. CDR1 is SGHRS, CDR2 YFSETQ, per germline. The CDR3: CASSLRGPLSTDTQYF. The CDR3 DNA follows: TGCGCCAGCAGCTTACGTGGCCCCCTGAGCACAGATACGCAGTATTTT.

The chain has TRBV27 and TRBJ2-7; 9 bases map to TRBD1. Germline V lookup: CDR1 MNHEY, CDR2 SMNVEV (reference sequence). The CDR3 loop spans 14 amino acids. V shed 2 bases, J shed 5 bases, and the junction held 4 bases outside the gene matches. The CDR3 protein is CASSLNRGRHEQYF. As DNA, the CDR3 is TGTGCCAGCAGTTTAAACAGGGGGCGGCACGAGCAGTACTTC.

The rearrangement joins TRBV6-1 to TRBJ2-1; tentative D call: TRBD2 (6 bases). The CDR3 totals 13 residues. Trimming stripped 8 bases from V and 10 bases from J, with 18 bases between. The germline gives CDR1 MNHNS, CDR2 SASEGT. The CDR3 protein is CASGDGGLLEQFF. The CDR3 DNA sequence: TGTGCCAGCGGAGACGGAGGGTTGCTAGAGCAGTTCTTC.

The chain couples TRBV28 to TRBJ1-1, with TRBD1 matching 8 bases. The CDR3 is made up of 13 amino acids. Trimming took 6 bases from V and 6 from J; bases not matched to a gene: 6. Germline loops: CDR1 MDHEN, CDR2 SYDVKM. The CDR3 bases are TGTGCCAGCAGCTGGACAGGGTGGCCTGAAGCTTTCTTT. It yields the protein CASSWTGWPEAFF.

The chain combines TRBV28 with TRBJ1-5, with 7 bases aligning to TRBD1. Per germline, CDR1 MDHEN and CDR2 SYDVKM. The CDR3 has 14 residues. V shed 4 bases and J 6 bases; nucleotides not matched to a gene: 6. This chain's CDR3 is CASSSIDRVQPQHF. The CDR3 coding sequence is TGTGCCAGCAGTTCAATAGACAGGGTTCAGCCCCAGCATTTT. The variable domain in full, with the rest retrieved from reference TRBV28 and TRBJ1-5, is DVKVTQSSRYLVKRTGEKVFLECVQDMDHENMFWYRQDPGLGLRLIYFSYDVKMKEKGDIPEGYSVSREKKERFSLILESASTNQTSMYLCASSSIDRVQPQHFGDGTRLSIL.

The CDR3 DNA is TGCAGCGTCCCTAGCGGGAGGTCCTACAATGAGCAGTTCTTC. Translation: CSVPSGRSYNEQFF. This sequence joins TRBV29-1 and TRBJ2-1; 11 bases are shared with TRBD2. The CDR3 spans 14 residues. Trimming cost V 6 bases and J 1 base; bases outside gene matches: 2. In germline, CDR1 is SQVTM, CDR2 ANQGSEA.

This clone has a single count. The chain uses TRBV23-1 and TRBJ1-1, with D uncertain. TRBV23-1 is labeled an ORF, and its function is uncertain. Trimming took 0 bases from V and 9 from J, leaving 11 bases between them. The CDR3 is 13 residues long. CDR3 region: CASSQSEVRQAFF. The DNA of the CDR3 is TGCGCCAGCAGTCAATCGGAGGTTAGGCAAGCTTTCTTT.

V usage is TRBV15 and J usage is TRBJ2-1; D is undetermined. CDR3 length equals 13 residues. The V end lost 4 bases, the J end lost 6 bases, and 10 bases lay between the germline ends. In germline, CDR1 is LNHNV, CDR2 YYDKDF (reference sequence). The CDR3 coding sequence is TGTGCCACCAGCATAAGATGGGCCAATGAGCAGTTCTTC. It translates to CATSIRWANEQFF.

The chain has TRBV29-1 and TRBJ2-7; 10 bases map to TRBD2. V was pared by 3 bases and J by 7 bases, with 12 bases of the junction left unmatched. Germline CDR1 SQVTM, CDR2 ANQGSEA. The CDR3 is 15 amino acids. The CDR3 sequence is CSVEERGGPLGEQYF. The CDR3 bases are TGCAGCGTTGAGGAGCGGGGGGGCCCTTTGGGTGAGCAGTACTTC.

The rearrangement links TRBV5-1 to TRBJ2-7; 15 nucleotides agree with TRBD2. The germline V gene has CDR1 SGHRS and CDR2 YFSETQ. Trimming took 3 bases from V and 4 from J; bases not matched to a gene: 5. The CDR3 loop spans 16 amino acids. The CDR3 protein is CASSWRTSGRAYEQYF. CDR3 DNA: TGCGCCAGCAGCTGGAGGACTAGCGGGAGGGCATACGAGCAGTACTTC.

This chain joins TRBV7-9 and TRBJ1-2; D is perhaps TRBD1 (6 bases). The V end was cut by 5 bases, the J end by 6 bases, with 28 bases between. Per germline, CDR1 SEHNR and CDR2 FQNEAQ (reference sequence). This CDR3 contains 18 residues. The CDR3 DNA sequence: TGTGCCAGCAGCCGGGTAGTGGGGGCTGGGGCTAGTACGGATGGCTACACCTTC. This gives the protein CASSRVVGAGASTDGYTF.

V is TRBV6-1 and J is TRBJ1-6; D is possibly TRBD1 (5 bases). The CDR3 has 18 amino acids. Trimming stripped 4 bases from V and 3 bases from J, with 19 bases between. Germline-derived CDR1 and CDR2 are MNHNS and SASEGT. The CDR3 region has the DNA TGTGCCAGCAGTGCCCGGACCCCCGACAGACGCTATAATTCACCCCTCCACTTT. It is translated as CASSARTPDRRYNSPLHF.

The chain recombines TRBV28 with TRBJ1-6, with 7 bases matching TRBD1. CDR1 MDHEN and CDR2 SYDVKM come from the germline V gene. The junction had 8 bases not matched to a gene; V was cut back by 5 bases and J by 7 bases. The CDR3 has 15 amino acids. CDR3 nucleotide sequence: TGTGCCAGCAGTCTGGAAGACAGGGACAATTCACCCCTCCACTTT. This gives the protein CASSLEDRDNSPLHF.

J is TRBJ1-2 and V is TRBV27, with D possibly matching TRBD1 (5 bases). V was trimmed by 5 bases and J by 8 bases, leaving 15 bases between them. CDR1 and CDR2 from the germline V gene are MNHEY and SMNVEV (reference sequence). The CDR3 runs to 13 residues. Here the CDR3 DNA reads TGTGCCAGCAGTCTCCGCGGGGCGTGGGGCTACACCTTC. Amino acid sequence: CASSLRGAWGYTF.

The V call is TRBV28, the J call TRBJ2-7; 7 bases align to TRBD1. This CDR3 is 15 amino acids long. The germline gives CDR1 MDHEN, CDR2 SYDVKM. Trimming took 4 bases from V and 11 from J; bases not matched to a gene: 17. The CDR3 reads CASSSTNPTGVVEYF. In DNA, the CDR3 is TGTGCCAGCAGTTCCACCAACCCTACAGGGGTTGTGGAGTACTTC. Supplemented by reference TRBV28 and TRBJ2-7, the full variable domain reads DVKVTQSSRYLVKRTGEKVFLECVQDMDHENMFWYRQDPGLGLRLIYFSYDVKMKEKGDIPEGYSVSREKKERFSLILESASTNQTSMYLCASSSTNPTGVVEYFGPGTRLTVT.

The chain carries TRBV19 and TRBJ1-5; 7 nucleotides line up with TRBD1. Germline V gene sequence: CDR1 LNHDA, CDR2 SQIVND (reference sequence). With V trimmed by 4 bases and J by 7 bases, 7 bases remained unmatched. The CDR3 extends over 14 amino acids. The CDR3 reads CASSNTGDGQPQHF. In nucleotides, the CDR3 is TGTGCCAGTAGTAATACAGGGGACGGCCAGCCCCAGCATTTT.

The chain recombines TRBV29-1 with TRBJ2-3; D is possibly TRBD2 (5 bases). Germline values: CDR1 SQVTM, CDR2 ANQGSEA. The CDR3 spans 15 residues. Trimming stripped 1 base from V and 4 bases from J, with 15 bases between. The CDR3 loop is CSVEAPSNLADTQYF. Here the CDR3 DNA reads TGCAGCGTTGAAGCCCCTAGCAACCTCGCAGATACGCAGTATTTT.

The V call is TRBV28, the J call TRBJ2-1; D call uncertain. Germline-derived CDR1 and CDR2 are MDHEN and SYDVKM. V was cut by 2 bases and J by 8 bases, with 7 bases left in between. This CDR3 is built from 12 residues. CDR3 loop: CASSLNEDEQFF. The CDR3 DNA reads as TGTGCCAGCAGTTTAAACGAGGATGAGCAGTTCTTC.